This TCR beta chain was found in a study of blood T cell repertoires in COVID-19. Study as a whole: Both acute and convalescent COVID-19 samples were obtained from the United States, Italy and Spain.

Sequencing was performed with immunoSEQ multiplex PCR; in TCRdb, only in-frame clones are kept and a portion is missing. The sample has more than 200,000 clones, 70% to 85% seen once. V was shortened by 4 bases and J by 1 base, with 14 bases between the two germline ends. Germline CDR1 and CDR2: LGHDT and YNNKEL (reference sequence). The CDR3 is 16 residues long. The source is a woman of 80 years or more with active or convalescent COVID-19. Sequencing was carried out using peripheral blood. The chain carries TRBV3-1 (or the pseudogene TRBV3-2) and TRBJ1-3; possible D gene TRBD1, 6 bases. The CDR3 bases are TGTGCCAGCAGCCGTACGCTAACAGGGTCTGGAAACACCATATATTTT. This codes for CASSRTLTGSGNTIYF.